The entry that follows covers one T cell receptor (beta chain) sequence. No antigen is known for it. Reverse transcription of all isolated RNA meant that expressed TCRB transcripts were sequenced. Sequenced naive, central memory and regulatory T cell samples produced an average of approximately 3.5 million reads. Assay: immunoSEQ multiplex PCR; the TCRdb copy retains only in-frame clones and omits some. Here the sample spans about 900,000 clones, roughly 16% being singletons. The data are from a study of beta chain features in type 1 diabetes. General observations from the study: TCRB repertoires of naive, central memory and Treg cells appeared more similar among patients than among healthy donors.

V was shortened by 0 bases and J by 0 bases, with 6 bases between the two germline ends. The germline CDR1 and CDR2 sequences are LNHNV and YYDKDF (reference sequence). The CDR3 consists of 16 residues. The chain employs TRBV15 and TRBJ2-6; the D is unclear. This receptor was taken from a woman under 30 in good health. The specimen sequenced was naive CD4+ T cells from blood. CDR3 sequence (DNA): TGTGCCACCAGCAGAGACGTATACTCTGGGGCCAACGTCCTGACTTTC. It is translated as CATSRDVYSGANVLTF.